The 5 T cell receptor beta chains given below trace back to one sample, sequenced in a study of shared clonotypes between healthy human individuals (dated by TCRdb to the early 2020s). Receptor libraries were prepared by the immunoSEQ multiplex PCR assay. TCRdb carries this immuneACCESS record with in-frame sequences only. Its versions omit some clonotypes, under half of them owing to an unresolved V gene in the studies checked, with the rest unexplained. In this sample the table shows approximately 500,000 clones, 60% to 80% of which occur a single time. Around 13% of the sample comes from the top ten. What was sequenced was PBMCs. These receptors all stem from a woman in her 40s in good health. Some clones in this sample may be carry-over from other donors' samples.

Ten or more counts support this clone. This chain joins TRBV28 and TRBJ1-4, with 7 bases aligning to TRBD1. The CDR3 totals 17 residues. Germline V gene lookup returns CDR1 MDHEN and CDR2 SYDVKM. Losses at the gene ends were 4 bases for V and 0 bases for J; bases not matched to a gene: 8. The CDR3: CASSYAGTATTNEKLFF. The CDR3 DNA reads TGTGCCAGCAGTTATGCCGGGACAGCGACAACTAATGAAAAACTGTTTTTT.

This chain connects TRBV25-1 to TRBJ1-1, with D perhaps matching TRBD1 (5 bases). The CDR3 runs to 14 residues. Per the germline V gene, CDR1 is MGHDK and CDR2 is SYGVNS. With 11 bases removed from V and 1 base from J, the gap between germline ends came to 17 bases. CDR3 protein: CAPRGVPANTEAFF. As DNA, the CDR3 is TGTGCCCCAAGGGGAGTTCCCGCGAACACTGAAGCTTTCTTT. The variable domain in full, completed from reference TRBV25-1 and TRBJ1-1, reads EADIYQTPRYLVIGTGKKITLECSQTMGHDKMYWYQQDPGMELHLIHYSYGVNSTEKGDLSSESTVSRIRTEHFPLTLESARPSHTSQYLCAPRGVPANTEAFFGQGTRLTVV.

The chain carries TRBV28 and TRBJ2-5, with 8 positions matching TRBD1. The CDR3 is 15 residues long. Trimming cost V 4 bases and J 5 bases; bases outside gene matches: 9. Germline lookup yields CDR1 MDHEN and CDR2 SYDVKM. CDR3 nucleotides: TGTGCCAGCAGTTCCCTAAACAGGGGGGCGGAGACCCAGTACTTC. This translates into CASSSLNRGAETQYF.

The CDR3 nucleotides are TGTGCCAGCAGTGACCAGACAGATACGCAGTATTTT. Amino acid sequence: CASSDQTDTQYF. The chain combines TRBV2 with TRBJ2-3, with no clear D. Trimming removed 3 bases at V and 3 bases at J, with 4 bases between. Germline V CDR1 and CDR2: SNHLY, FYNNEI. The CDR3 contains 12 residues.

This clone was recorded a few times. This sequence joins TRBV9 and TRBJ2-1; D is ambiguous. This CDR3 has 14 amino acids. The ends were cut back, 0 bases at V and 9 bases at J, with 13 bases in the middle. Germline V gives CDR1 SGDLS, CDR2 YYNGEE. CDR3 nucleotides: TGTGCCAGCAGCGTAGAGGCCGCCTGGGGTGAGCAGTTCTTC. This gives the protein CASSVEAAWGEQFF.